These 29 T cell receptor beta chains were all obtained from the same sample, sequenced in a study of radiotherapy plus CTLA-4 blockade in lung cancer. This table comes from immunoSEQ multiplex PCR, and its TCRdb copy is limited to in-frame clones, with some not included. This table has fewer than 75,000 clones, roughly 84% appearing once. Source: peripheral blood, taken from a patient treated with radiotherapy plus ipilimumab. These receptors all stem from a human donor with non-small cell lung cancer that progressed on radiotherapy plus ipilimumab.

The genes are TRBV30 and TRBJ2-1; TRBD2 aligns across 7 bases. After removal of 5 bases from V and 0 bases from J, the junction contained 4 bases not matched to a gene. The CDR3 extends over 14 amino acids. CDR1 and CDR2 from the germline V gene are GTSNPN and SVGIG (reference sequence). The chain's CDR3 is CAWRTRSSYNEQFF. Written as DNA, the CDR3 is TGTGCCTGGCGGACTAGGTCCTCCTACAATGAGCAGTTCTTC.

This chain uses TRBV29-1 with TRBJ2-2; 7 positions agree with TRBD2. The germline gives CDR1 SQVTM, CDR2 ANQGSEA. The CDR3 is 14 residues long. Losses at the gene ends were 1 base for V and 6 bases for J; bases not matched to a gene: 5. CDR3 sequence reads: CSVEVRLAPGELFF. DNA for the CDR3: TGCAGCGTTGAAGTTAGACTAGCCCCCGGGGAGCTGTTTTTT.

The rearrangement joins TRBV30 to TRBJ1-1; D may be TRBD1 (5 bases). Germline values: CDR1 GTSNPN, CDR2 SVGIG (reference sequence). V lost 0 bases, J lost 4 bases, and 15 bases lay in between. The CDR3 is 15 amino acids. As DNA, the CDR3 is TGTGCCTGGAGTGTAAATGGGGCGGACGTCACTGAAGCTTTCTTT. As protein: CAWSVNGADVTEAFF.

The rearrangement joins TRBV30 to TRBJ1-4; no clear D gene. The germline V gene encodes CDR1 GTSNPN and CDR2 SVGIG (reference sequence). This CDR3 has 13 residues. V was shortened by 3 bases and J by 5 bases, with 10 bases between the two germline ends. The CDR3 DNA sequence: TGTGCCTGGAGGACACCGGCGAATGAAAAACTGTTTTTT. Protein product: CAWRTPANEKLFF.

The chain carries TRBV28 and TRBJ1-2, with D tentatively TRBD1 (6 bases). Germline assignment: CDR1 MDHEN and CDR2 SYDVKM. The CDR3 runs 12 residues. V lost 5 bases and J lost 5, with 9 bases in between. The CDR3 loop reads CASSVTGYGYTF. The CDR3 region has the DNA TGTGCCAGCAGTGTAACAGGGTATGGCTACACCTTC.

This rearrangement joins TRBV30 to TRBJ2-7, with D perhaps TRBD1 or TRBD2 (6 bases each). Trimming took off 2 bases at V and 5 bases at J, with 16 bases between the two ends. The length of the CDR3 is 14 residues. Germline V gene lookup returns CDR1 GTSNPN and CDR2 SVGIG (reference sequence). The DNA for the CDR3 is TGTGCCTGGAGTCGGGGGTGGGGGCCGGACGAGCAGTACGTC. Translation gives CAWSRGWGPDEQYV.

The rearrangement joins TRBV27 to TRBJ1-1; no firm D call. CDR1 and CDR2 (germline): MNHEY, SMNVEV (reference sequence). Trimming shortened V by 6 bases and J by 0 bases, and 8 bases separated the two germline ends. This CDR3 spans 13 amino acids. The CDR3 reads CASRAPMNTEAFF. The CDR3 DNA sequence: TGTGCCAGCAGGGCCCCGATGAACACTGAAGCTTTCTTT.

The gene calls are TRBV11-2 and TRBJ2-7; weak D call: TRBD2 (6 bases). The CDR3 has 15 amino acids. Germline V gene data show CDR1 as SGHAT and CDR2 as FQNNGV. The V end was cut by 1 base, the J end by 0 bases, with 10 bases between. The CDR3: CASSLAAGSSYEQYV. DNA of the CDR3: TGTGCCAGCAGCTTAGCGGCGGGGAGCTCCTACGAGCAGTACGTC.

The chain couples TRBV6-5 to TRBJ1-3; TRBD1 matches 7 bases. The V gene's germline CDR1 is MNHEY and CDR2 SVGAGI. This CDR3 has 15 residues. The V segment lost 0 bases and the J segment 4 bases; nucleotides outside the gene matches: 3. In nucleotides, the CDR3 is TGTGCCAGCAGTTACTCACCGGGACAGGGAAACACCATATATTTT. Protein: CASSYSPGQGNTIYF.

The chain has TRBV29-1 and TRBJ1-1; TRBD1 aligns across 7 bases. The germline gives CDR1 SQVTM, CDR2 ANQGSEA. The J segment lost 3 bases and the V segment lost 7 bases, leaving 11 bases of the junction unmatched. CDR3 length: 14 residues. The CDR3 region has the DNA TGCAGCGCAGAAGAAGGGGGCTGGGACACTGAAGCTTTCTTT. Protein: CSAEEGGWDTEAFF.

The chain has TRBV5-1 and TRBJ1-5; 8 nucleotides align to TRBD1. Germline V gives CDR1 SGHRS, CDR2 YFSETQ. The CDR3 contains 15 residues. The V gene end was trimmed by 7 bases and the J gene end by 2 bases; junction bases not matched to a gene: 8. CDR3 in DNA: TGCGCCAGCCGCCCGACAGGGGACCGCAATCAGCCCCAGCATTTT. This encodes CASRPTGDRNQPQHF.

This rearrangement joins TRBV27 to TRBJ2-1, with D possibly being TRBD2 (5 bases). The CDR3 has 14 residues. Germline CDR1 MNHEY, CDR2 SMNVEV (reference sequence). Between the trimmed V and J ends, which lost 4 bases and 5 bases, there was a span of 12 bases. The DNA of the CDR3 is TGTGCCAGCAGTTCCGGGGTTACGAACAATGAGCAGTTCTTC. This sequence encodes CASSSGVTNNEQFF.

V is TRBV28 and J is TRBJ2-3; either TRBD1 or TRBD2 may fit D (5 bases each). Germline assignment: CDR1 MDHEN and CDR2 SYDVKM. This CDR3 comprises 13 residues. The V and J ends lost 11 bases and 0 bases respectively, with 12 bases between them. The CDR3, as DNA: TGTGCCGAGGCAGGGACCAGCACAGATACGCAGTATTTT. The encoded protein is CAEAGTSTDTQYF.

V gene TRBV7-9 combines with J gene TRBJ2-1; D might be TRBD2 (6 bases). Germline-derived CDR1 and CDR2 are SEHNR and FQNEAQ (reference sequence). The CDR3 runs 14 residues. V was pared by 4 bases and J by 12 bases, with 19 bases between. For the CDR3, the DNA is TGTGCCAGCAGCTCCGGGACTGTGTCTTCGGGGCAGTTCTTC. Translating it yields CASSSGTVSSGQFF.

About this clone: One end of the junction does not line up with germline, which may come from a read error. The chain recombines TRBV7-2 with TRBJ2-1, with D possibly matching TRBD2 (6 bases). From germline, CDR1 is SGHTA and CDR2 FQGNSA. The CDR3 covers 14 residues. The CDR3 loop reads CASTLPGLYNEQFF. Here the CDR3 DNA reads TGTGCCAGCACCTTACCGGGACTTTACAATGAGCAGTTCTTC.

V usage is TRBV9 and J usage is TRBJ2-5; 12 nucleotides agree with TRBD1. The germline gives CDR1 SGDLS, CDR2 YYNGEE. The CDR3 extends over 17 amino acids. The J segment lost 1 base and the V segment lost 0 bases, leaving 4 bases of the junction unmatched. The CDR3 here is CASSVAGTGGLQETQYF. In DNA, the CDR3 is TGTGCCAGCAGCGTAGCCGGGACAGGGGGCCTCCAAGAGACCCAGTACTTC.

The rearrangement joins TRBV29-1 to TRBJ2-7, with a weak D call TRBD1 (10 bases). The germline CDR1 and CDR2 sequences are SQVTM and ANQGSEA. The germline V and J ends were trimmed by 6 bases and 3 bases, with 21 bases remaining between them. The CDR3 is 15 residues long. CDR3 loop: CSVRGGDRGGYEQYF. The CDR3 bases are TGCAGCGTGCGGGGGGGGGACAGGGGAGGCTACGAGCAGTACTTC.

This chain links TRBV6-5 with TRBJ2-1, with a weak D call TRBD2 (6 bases). V gave up 5 bases and J gave up 6 bases, with 14 bases separating them. From germline, CDR1 is MNHEY and CDR2 SVGAGI. The CDR3 totals 14 residues. CDR3 loop: CASSPSGAPNEQFF. The CDR3 DNA is TGTGCCAGCAGTCCCTCGGGAGCCCCCAATGAGCAGTTCTTC.

The chain is built from TRBV5-4 and TRBJ1-2; tentative D call: TRBD1 (6 bases). Per the germline V gene, CDR1 is SGHNT and CDR2 is YYREEE (reference sequence). V lost 4 bases, J lost 7 bases, and 23 bases lay in between. The CDR3 contains 16 residues. The CDR3 reads CASSAGFTGPGGGYTF. The CDR3 DNA reads as TGTGCCAGCAGCGCGGGATTTACAGGGCCCGGCGGTGGCTACACCTTC.

The chain joins TRBV7-6 to TRBJ2-1; the D gene is possibly TRBD2 (5 bases). The CDR3 length is 12 residues. Germline values: CDR1 SGHVS, CDR2 FNYEAQ. V gave up 3 bases and J gave up 6 bases, with 6 bases separating them. CDR3 bases: TGTGCCAGCAGCTTTGGGAGCAATGAGCAGTTCTTC. Protein sequence: CASSFGSNEQFF.

Remarks on this clone: The junction departs from germline at one end; a sequencing error may be responsible. V gene TRBV4-2 combines with J gene TRBJ1-4; 7 bases agree with TRBD1. CDR3 length: 13 amino acids. Germline CDR1 reads LGHNA; CDR2 reads YNFKEQ. For the CDR3, the DNA is TGTGCCAGCAGCCAGGAAACCGGGACAGCCCAGGAGTTT. As protein: CASSQETGTAQEF.

CDR3 amino acids: CASSYSRGRGNGYTF. In DNA form, the CDR3 reads TGTGCCAGCAGTTACTCACGGGGTAGGGGTAATGGCTACACCTTC. V is TRBV6-5 and J is TRBJ1-2; TRBD1 is a possible D gene (5 bases). Germline V gives CDR1 MNHEY, CDR2 SVGAGI. V was shortened by 0 bases and J by 6 bases, with 14 bases between the two germline ends. The CDR3 runs to 15 residues.

This clone was seen only a few times. The chain combines TRBV7-2 with TRBJ2-7; a weak D match, TRBD1 (6 bases). V lost 5 bases, J lost 5 bases, and 16 bases lay in between. Germline V gives CDR1 SGHTA, CDR2 FQGNSA. This CDR3 spans 14 amino acids. DNA of the CDR3: TGTGCCAGCAGCCCCCAACAGGGTTCCGACGAGCAGTACTTC. Its protein is CASSPQQGSDEQYF.

The J gene is TRBJ1-2, the V gene TRBV4-2; D perhaps matches TRBD1 (5 bases). Germline V gene lookup returns CDR1 LGHNA and CDR2 YNFKEQ. There are 17 residues in the CDR3. Trimming stripped 1 base from V and 2 bases from J, with 17 bases between. CDR3 in DNA: TGTGCCAGCAGCCAAGTCTCGGGACTGGGGGTAAACTATGGCTACACCTTC. Residues: CASSQVSGLGVNYGYTF.

This clone was observed a few times. J is TRBJ1-5 and V is TRBV19; unclear D gene. V dropped 4 bases and J dropped 4 bases, with 5 bases sitting between them. Germline-derived CDR1 and CDR2 are LNHDA and SQIVND (reference sequence). This CDR3 is built from 12 residues. CDR3 residues: CASSTVNQPQHF. In DNA, the CDR3 is TGTGCCAGTAGTACGGTTAATCAGCCCCAGCATTTT.

The chain employs TRBV7-5 and TRBJ1-4. TRBV7-5 counts as a pseudogene. The CDR3 loop spans 14 amino acids. CDR3 DNA: TGTGCCAGAAGATTCCCGGGACGTAGGTTTGGACTGTTTTTT. It translates to CARRFPGRRFGLFF.

This clone was counted a single time. The chain combines TRBV4-1 with TRBJ2-1; 10 bases match TRBD2. The germline V gene encodes CDR1 MGHRA and CDR2 YSYEKL. Unmatched junction bases numbered 4, after V lost 6 bases and J lost 2 bases. The CDR3 runs to 15 residues. CDR3 in amino acids: CASRPTSGTYNEQFF. CDR3 coding DNA: TGCGCCAGCAGGCCTACTAGCGGGACCTACAATGAGCAGTTCTTC.

The gene calls are TRBV19 and TRBJ1-5; unclear D gene. Germline V gene data show CDR1 as LNHDA and CDR2 as SQIVND (reference sequence). The CDR3 has 12 residues. The V gene lost 4 bases and the J gene lost 4 bases, with 5 bases spanning the gap. The CDR3 DNA sequence: TGTGCCAGTAGTAATGAGAATCAGCCCCAGCATTTT. Amino acid sequence: CASSNENQPQHF.

The V call is TRBV7-9, the J call TRBJ2-2; D is undetermined. With 3 bases removed from V and 7 bases from J, the gap between germline ends came to 9 bases. From germline, CDR1 is SEHNR and CDR2 FQNEAQ (reference sequence). The CDR3 is made up of 13 amino acids. In DNA form, the CDR3 reads TGTGCCAGCAGCTTTAGGATAGGCGGGGAGCTGTTTTTT. Translated, it gives CASSFRIGGELFF.